This TCR beta chain comes out of a study of shared clonotypes between healthy human individuals. It was CD45RO-negative cells, positively selected for CCR7, that made up naive CD8 cells, with terminally differentiated effector memory CD45RA+ cells excluded. Using immunoSEQ multiplex PCR, the repertoire was profiled, and TCRdb retains in-frame clones only, with some absent. The top ten hold about 1.8% of the sample, which has around 2,000,000 clones, about 93% seen once. The germline CDR1 and CDR2 sequences are LNHNV and YYDKDF (reference sequence). This CDR3 region has 14 residues. Deletions cut 4 bases from V and 2 bases from J, with 11 bases between.

The TCR comes from a man aged 18 to 29 in good health. Some clones in this sample may be carry-over from other donors' samples. The J gene is TRBJ1-2, the V gene TRBV15, with D tentatively TRBD1 (5 bases). Source material: naive CD8+ T cells from PBMCs. The CDR3 loop is CATSTGTANYGYTF. The CDR3 DNA follows: TGTGCCACCAGCACGGGGACGGCGAACTATGGCTACACCTTC.